A selection of T cell receptor beta chains follows, all from one sample in a study of T cell repertoires in cytomegalovirus infection. Antigens for these TCRs are unknown. MiXCR was run by TCRdb on the reads, yielding one entry per CDR3 protein. Found here are 370,000 or so distinct CDR3 sequences, just under 35% of them singletons; the top ten hold about 13%. The specimen comprised cultured PBMCs, sampled from culture after CMV antigen stimulation. The receptors stem from a human donor in good health (CMV status not recorded). Some clones in this sample may be carry-over from other donors' samples. Each CDR3 is given with its conserved first and last residue. A D gene is named only where the DNA matches it firmly. Where a row states a size, it is once, few, many or the class of an expanded clone; other rows omit it.

d_call,clone_size,v_call,j_call,cdr3_nt,cdr3_aa
NA,NA,TRBV4-1,TRBJ1-1,TGCGCCAGCAGCCAAGATCCGCCAGGGGAGACTGAAGCTTTCTTT,CASSQDPPGETEAFF
NA,NA,TRBV7-6,TRBJ1-4,TGTGCCAGCAGCCGCGGAATGGAAGAAAAACTGTTTTTT,CASSRGMEEKLFF
TRBD2,few,TRBV7-8,TRBJ2-3,TGTGCCAGCAGCTTCGTGACTAGCGGGAGTACAGATACGCAGTATTTT,CASSFVTSGSTDTQYF
TRBD2,few,TRBV20-1,TRBJ2-1,TGCAGTGCTAGGACACTGACCGGGACTAGCGGGTACAATGAGCAGTTCTTC,CSARTLTGTSGYNEQFF
TRBD2,few,TRBV4-3,TRBJ2-1,TGCGCCAGCAGCCAAGCTAGCGGGAGTAACTACAATGAGCAGTTCTTC,CASSQASGSNYNEQFF
NA,NA,TRBV7-2,TRBJ2-7,TGTGCCAGCAGCTCTAGCCTAGCGAACTACGAGCAGTACTTC,CASSSSLANYEQYF
NA,NA,TRBV7-9,TRBJ1-1,TGTGCCAGCAGCTCTCCGGGACAAACTGAAGCTTTCTTT,CASSSPGQTEAFF
TRBD2,few,TRBV29-1,TRBJ2-3,TGCAGCGCCACTAGCGGCCCCGGGGCAGATACGCAGTATTTT,CSATSGPGADTQYF
NA,NA,TRBV7-9,TRBJ2-6,TGTGCCAGCAGCCGGACGGCCTCTGGGGCCAACGTCCTGACTTTC,CASSRTASGANVLTF
NA,few,TRBV6-5,TRBJ1-1,TGTGCCAGCAGCCGGCGGGGAGGAGAAGCTTTCTTT,CASSRRGGEAFF
TRBD2,NA,TRBV20-1,TRBJ2-1,TGCAGTGCTACCAGCGGGAGGGCCAACAATGAGCAGTTCTTC,CSATSGRANNEQFF
TRBD2,many,TRBV7-2,TRBJ2-3,TGTGCCAGCAGGACGACCGGAGGGAGGGCCAATACGCAGTATTTT,CASRTTGGRANTQYF
TRBD2,NA,TRBV25-1,TRBJ2-5,TGTGCCAGCAAGGCGGGGGGAGAGACCCAGTACTTC,CASKAGGETQYF
TRBD1,few,TRBV7-8,TRBJ1-5,TGTGCCAGCAGACGGGACAGAAGCTATGATAGCAATCAGCCCCAGCATTTT,CASRRDRSYDSNQPQHF
NA,NA,TRBV12-3/TRBV12-4,TRBJ1-1,TGTGCCAGCAGTACCGCCGGGATTGGGGGTTTGACTGAAGCTTTCTTT,CASSTAGIGGLTEAFF
NA,many,TRBV7-2,TRBJ2-7,TGTGCCAGCAGCTTAGGAGGCTTTACCTACGAGCAGTACTTC,CASSLGGFTYEQYF
TRBD2,NA,TRBV7-8,TRBJ2-1,TGTGCCAGCAGCTTCGAACTAGCGGGAGTGGGTAATGAGCAGTTCTTC,CASSFELAGVGNEQFF
NA,NA,TRBV7-3,TRBJ2-3,TGTGCCAGCAGCTCCGTTGACGGGACTAGCACAGATACGCAGTATTTT,CASSSVDGTSTDTQYF
TRBD1,NA,TRBV7-2,TRBJ1-4,TGTGCCAGCAGCCGGGACAGGGATCGCGAAAAACTGTTTTTT,CASSRDRDREKLFF
NA,few,TRBV4-2,TRBJ1-1,TGTGCCAGCAGCCAAGAGAATACCCAGGCATACACTGAAGCTTTCTTT,CASSQENTQAYTEAFF
NA,many,TRBV7-2,TRBJ1-2,TGTGCCAGCAGCTTAGCTGTGACACAAAACTATGGCTACACCTTC,CASSLAVTQNYGYTF
NA,many,TRBV5-1,TRBJ2-7,TGCGCCAGCAGCTACCTCGGGCGCTCCTACGAGCAGTACTTC,CASSYLGRSYEQYF
NA,once,TRBV25-1,TRBJ1-2,TGTGCCAGCAGTGACCGAAGTGGGGCGCGGGGCTACACCTTC,CASSDRSGARGYTF